The text below deals with one TCR beta chain. Its antigen is not yet known. Qualities for individual bases were not recorded, and no much larger clone is one base off. TCRbeta CDR3 regions were amplified from genomic DNA using the immunoSEQ Assay, a bias-controlled multiplex PCR. In the source study's methods: The number of nucleated cells in each sample was estimated from the amplification of reference gene primers within the assay. To quantify the absolute abundance of each unique TCRbeta CDR3 rearrangement, sequence reads were collapsed and filtered. For each sample, productive Simpson clonality was calculated by taking the square root of Simpson's diversity index across productive rearrangements. TCRdb's version of the immuneACCESS table is confined to in-frame rearrangements and falls short of the full clone set. An unresolved V gene accounts for under half of the shortfall where checked; the remainder is of unknown origin. The V and J calls and clone size come from that table; D and trimming were worked out from the DNA. The sample profile shows about 260,000 clones; around 87% of them were found once. The ten largest clones represent around 5.1% of the sample.

In Seattle, one collaborating source enrolled patients while the infection was active and tracked those patients longitudinally over the course of disease. The collaborating institutions used their own protocols to collect whole blood in K2EDTA tubes. For TCRbeta analysis, collaborators shipped samples as frozen whole blood, isolated PBMCs, or DNA extracted from either of those sample types. The data were taken from a study of blood T cell repertoires in COVID-19 (dated by TCRdb to 2020 to 2022). About the investigation overall: Collaborator samples came from the United States, Italy and Spain and covered acute and convalescent phases of COVID-19. The repertoires were released in a freely available public database intended as a resource for research on the immune response to SARS-CoV-2. HLA class I and class II types, where available, came from metadata supplied by the sample provider rather than from assay-based typing. Samples were obtained from the ongoing ImmuneRACE study (first 160 participants) and from about 1,300 subjects provided by 6 global collaborators. The material from the prospective study consisted of cDNA or gDNA derived from T cells, B-cell-depleted T cells, or PBMCs. The dataset comprised deeply sampled blood TCRbeta repertoires from subjects exposed to, actively infected with, or recovered from COVID-19. A de-identified subject ID, COVID-19 status, age in years and sex were almost always included in the sample metadata. Overall results and qualifications from the work: The amount of clinical and demographic metadata varied by source and participant and was provided uncurated.

Ends trimmed: V by 4 bases, J by 1 base; bases unmatched to a gene: 2. The germline V gene (reference sequence) gives CDR1 as SEHNR and CDR2 as FQNEAQ. Counted from cysteine to phenylalanine, this CDR3 has 15 amino acids. Only the CDR3 part of the read is kept: 45 bases, read in frame from the first base. This clonotype was obtained from a woman aged 55 to 70 with COVID-19, enrolled during active disease. Sequenced input: peripheral blood. The chain is encoded by TRBV7-9 joined to TRBJ2-3, with 10 bases in between that match TRBD2. The nucleotide sequence reads TGTGCCAGCAGCTCAGGACTAGCGGGCACAGATACGCAGTATTTT. It translates to CASSSGLAGTDTQYF.